Sequencing of this T cell receptor (beta chain) was carried out in a study of T cells after yellow fever vaccination. This clonotype was seen more than once but under ten times. No antigen is known for it. The study, taken as a whole, reports: Abundant clonotypes from the bulk population could have been carried over as contaminants into FACS-sorted repertoires. Reappearance after the booster was seen for most primary-vaccination clones, at 96% CD4 and around 90% CD8. The secondary response was weaker, and its peak arrived faster, on day 5 versus 15. A small share of clonotypes appeared in both CD4 and CD8 compartments.

Germline CDR1 reads LGHNA; CDR2 reads YSLEER. The CDR3 is made up of 15 amino acids. Trimming left V 0 bases short and J 4 bases short, with 13 bases between. TCRdb reprocessed the 5' RACE reads via MiXCR and lists one record per CDR3 protein. Of roughly 120,000 distinct CDR3 sequences listed, more than 5.5% were seen once; the top ten hold 2.7%. The TCR comes from a man aged 18 to 30 who received the YFV17D yellow fever vaccine. This rearrangement joins TRBV4-3 to TRBJ2-7, with no clear D. The source material was CD4+ T cells sorted from PBMCs, sampled around 45 days after the first yellow fever vaccination. CDR3 sequence reads: CASSQDLPLVYEQYF. The CDR3 DNA reads as TGCGCCAGCAGCCAAGACCTCCCTTTAGTATACGAGCAGTACTTC.